This passage covers 9 T cell receptor beta chains from one sample sequenced in a study of early T cells in non-severe SARS-CoV-2 infection. TCRdb passed the 5' RACE reads through MiXCR, listing each CDR3 protein once. The table lists some 70,000 distinct CDR3 sequences, around 8.7% of them singletons, with roughly 3% in the top ten. Source material: whole blood. The receptors stem from an adult who was a healthcare worker with PCR-confirmed SARS-CoV-2 infection or an uninfected control (not recorded which).

This clonotype was counted ten times or more. The CDR3 nucleotides read TGTGCCAGCAGTCCCGGGACTAGCGGGACTCCCTACGAGCAGTACTTC. As protein: CASSPGTSGTPYEQYF. The chain links TRBV12-3 or TRBV12-4 to TRBJ2-7; 13 bases agree with TRBD2. V shed 5 bases, J shed 2 bases, and the junction held 6 bases outside the gene matches. CDR3 length: 16 residues.

Ten or more counts support this clonotype. This chain joins TRBV6-2 or TRBV6-3 and TRBJ1-4; TRBD1 aligns across 8 bases. CDR3 length: 14 amino acids. Germline assignment: CDR1 MNHEY and CDR2 SVGEGT. The J segment lost 8 bases and the V segment lost 7 bases, leaving 9 bases of the junction unmatched. CDR3 in DNA: TGTGCCAGCACCGCCGGGACAGGAGCGGAAAAACTGTTTTTT. Translating it yields CASTAGTGAEKLFF.

The rearrangement uses TRBV4-2 and TRBJ2-1, with 8 bases identical to TRBD2. The CDR3 totals 15 residues. V shed 4 bases, J shed 9 bases, and the junction held 11 bases outside the gene matches. CDR1 is LGHNA, CDR2 YNFKEQ, per germline. The CDR3 here is CASSPAGGILGEQFF. In DNA form, the CDR3 reads TGTGCCAGCAGCCCGGCGGGAGGCATTCTAGGTGAGCAGTTCTTC.

This clonotype was picked up a small number of times. V is TRBV18 and J is TRBJ2-1; TRBD2 matches 11 bases. This CDR3 is 15 amino acids long. Germline values: CDR1 KGHSH, CDR2 LQKENI. V shed 5 bases, J shed 4 bases, and the junction held 4 bases outside the gene matches. CDR3 DNA: TGTGCCAGCTCATCCACTAGCGGGGGATACAATGAGCAGTTCTTC. Translation: CASSSTSGGYNEQFF. Complete variable domain (other parts from reference TRBV18 and TRBJ2-1): NAGVMQNPRHLVRRRGQEARLRCSPMKGHSHVYWYRQLPEEGLKFMVYLQKENIIDESGMPKERFSAEFPKEGPSILRIQQVVRGDSAAYFCASSSTSGGYNEQFFGPGTRLTVL.

This clonotype was observed a few times. The chain is built from TRBV7-8 and TRBJ2-3; 9 bases line up with TRBD2. The germline gives CDR1 SGHVS, CDR2 FQNEAQ. This CDR3 is 16 amino acids long. The V segment lost 0 bases and the J segment 5 bases; nucleotides outside the gene matches: 6. The CDR3 here is CASSLAGGRARDTQYF. The DNA of the CDR3 is TGTGCCAGCAGCTTAGCGGGCGGGAGGGCCAGAGATACGCAGTATTTT. Drawing the rest from reference TRBV7-8 and TRBJ2-3, the complete variable domain is GAGVSQSPRYKVAKRGQDVALRCDPISGHVSLFWYQQALGQGPEFLTYFQNEAQLDKSGLPSDRFFAERPEGSVSTLKIQRTQQEDSAVYLCASSLAGGRARDTQYFGPGTRLTVL.

This clonotype was detected ten times or more. The chain employs TRBV10-3 and TRBJ2-3; 10 positions match TRBD2. The junction had 14 bases not matched to a gene; V was cut back by 3 bases and J by 8 bases. Germline lookup yields CDR1 ENHRY and CDR2 SYGVKD. The CDR3 loop spans 17 amino acids. In nucleotides, the CDR3 is TGTGCCATCAGTGACCCCGGACTAGCGGAACGGTGGGTTACGCAGTATTTT. Its protein product is CAISDPGLAERWVTQYF.

This clonotype occurred a few times. This chain joins TRBV15 and TRBJ2-1; D gene uncertain. Trimming removed 0 bases from V and 2 bases from J, with 8 bases in between. The CDR3 runs 15 residues. From germline, CDR1 is LNHNV and CDR2 YYDKDF (reference sequence). For the CDR3, the DNA is TGTGCCACCAGCAGAGAGGCACCCACCTACAATGAGCAGTTCTTC. It is translated as CATSREAPTYNEQFF.

This clonotype was picked up a small number of times. CDR3 sequence (DNA): TGTGCCAGCAGTCCATTGGACAGGTTTAGTGAAGAGACCCAGTACTTC. Its translation is CASSPLDRFSEETQYF. The chain employs TRBV2 and TRBJ2-5; 7 positions agree with TRBD1. Germline trimming cut 5 bases from V and 3 bases from J; bases unmatched to any gene: 12. Germline CDR1 is SNHLY and CDR2 is FYNNEI. The CDR3 is 16 amino acids.

This clonotype showed up many times. The chain carries TRBV4-3 and TRBJ2-7, with 11 bases fitting TRBD1. The CDR3 is 16 amino acids. CDR1 is LGHNA and CDR2 is YSLEER in the germline V gene. Trimming removed 0 bases from V and 3 bases from J; junction bases left unmatched: 4. The CDR3 nucleotides are TGCGCCAGCAGCCAAGATGCCGGGACAGGGGGCTACGAGCAGTACTTC. It yields the protein CASSQDAGTGGYEQYF.